Below, 22 T cell receptor beta chains from the same sample are listed, as sequenced in a study of T cells in localized non-small cell lung cancer (TCRdb year 2020). Library method: the immunoSEQ multiplex PCR assay. TCRdb obtained this table from immuneACCESS and retained in-frame rearrangements with V and J assigned. These tables miss some clones; where compared with another copy, unresolved V genes account for less than half of the shortfall, and the remainder is unexplained. The sample yields about 40,000 clones; 81% were counted once. The top ten clonotypes cover about 7% of the sample. The specimen was peripheral blood mononuclear cells, collected before any cancer treatment. The receptors stem from a male donor older than 55 with stage II lung adenocarcinoma.

The chain carries TRBV7-9 and TRBJ1-4; 7 positions match TRBD1. Unmatched junction bases numbered 13, after V lost 4 bases and J lost 8 bases. The length of the CDR3 is 16 residues. CDR1 and CDR2 from the germline V gene are SEHNR and FQNEAQ (reference sequence). This CDR3 reads CASSSGQTGTGEKLFF. The CDR3 DNA is TGTGCCAGCAGCTCAGGCCAGACAGGGACGGGGGAAAAACTGTTTTTT. Together with reference TRBV7-9 and TRBJ1-4, the CDR3 gives the full variable domain: DTGVSQNPRHKITKRGQNVTFRCDPISEHNRLYWYRQTLGQGPEFLTYFQNEAQLEKSRLLSDRFSAERPKGSFSTLEIQRTEQGDSAMYLCASSSGQTGTGEKLFFGSGTQLSVL.

This clone was detected once. The chain joins TRBV20-1 to TRBJ2-7; D not resolved. The CDR3 length is 11 residues. V lost 4 bases and J 7 bases, leaving 11 bases between the germline ends. Germline V gene sequence: CDR1 DFQATT, CDR2 SNEGSKA (reference sequence). The CDR3 DNA reads as TGCAGTGCTAAGGTAGCTCGAGAGCAGTACTTC. Translation gives CSAKVAREQYF.

This chain joins TRBV5-4 and TRBJ2-5, with a weak D call TRBD1 (6 bases). The V gene lost 5 bases and the J gene lost 4 bases, with 21 bases spanning the gap. CDR1 is SGHNT, CDR2 YYREEE, per germline (reference sequence). The CDR3 runs to 16 residues. The CDR3, as DNA: TGTGCCAGCAGTCATTTACAGGGTACTGTGGGAGAGACCCAGTACTTC. This sequence encodes CASSHLQGTVGETQYF.

This chain joins TRBV6-5 and TRBJ1-2, with no clear D. The CDR3 has 15 amino acids. Germline V gives CDR1 MNHEY, CDR2 SVGAGI. V dropped 6 bases and J dropped 3 bases, with 17 bases sitting between them. CDR3 in DNA: TGTGCCAGCAGGACGGGGTCGGCCTTGGACTATGGCTACACCTTC. It encodes CASRTGSALDYGYTF.

CDR3 bases: TGTGCCAGCAGCTTGAGGAACACTGAAGCTTTCTTT. Translated: CASSLRNTEAFF. The chain employs TRBV5-4 and TRBJ1-1; the D is unclear. CDR1 SGHNT and CDR2 YYREEE come from the germline V gene (reference sequence). This CDR3 contains 12 residues. V was clipped by 1 base and J by 1 base, with 2 bases between them.

The gene calls are TRBV18 and TRBJ1-1, with D maybe TRBD1 (6 bases). Trimming shortened V by 1 base and J by 1 base, and 7 bases separated the two germline ends. Germline CDR1 reads KGHSH; CDR2 reads LQKENI. The CDR3 runs 14 residues. The CDR3 region has the DNA TGTGCCAGCTCACCACTGACAGGGAACACTGAAGCTTTCTTT. It codes for CASSPLTGNTEAFF.

The chain combines TRBV6-1 with TRBJ1-1; no clear D gene. The CDR3 runs to 11 residues. V was pared by 5 bases and J by 7 bases, with 8 bases between. Germline V lookup: CDR1 MNHNS, CDR2 SASEGT. This chain's CDR3 is CASSSRYEAFF. Written as DNA, the CDR3 is TGTGCCAGCAGTTCACGGTATGAAGCTTTCTTT.

The chain uses TRBV28 and TRBJ1-1; 7 bases are a match to TRBD1. The trim removed 7 bases at V and 3 bases at J, leaving 11 bases unmatched. Germline CDR1 and CDR2: MDHEN and SYDVKM. This CDR3 region has 15 residues. The CDR3 region is CASKPRGYRDTEAFF. The CDR3 region has the DNA TGTGCCAGCAAGCCCAGGGGGTACCGGGACACTGAAGCTTTCTTT.

The chain links TRBV10-3 to TRBJ1-5; D unresolved. The length of the CDR3 is 14 residues. Deletions cut 10 bases from V and 3 bases from J, with 16 bases between. Per germline, CDR1 ENHRY and CDR2 SYGVKD. The CDR3 reads CATGSLADNQPQHF. Written as DNA, the CDR3 is TGTGCCACCGGTTCCCTTGCGGACAATCAGCCCCAGCATTTT.

The chain joins TRBV18 to TRBJ1-5; D may be TRBD1 (5 bases). Germline loops: CDR1 KGHSH, CDR2 LQKENI. The CDR3 runs 13 residues. V dropped 3 bases and J dropped 4 bases, with 7 bases sitting between them. The CDR3 DNA reads as TGTGCCAGCTCACCGGGGCGGAATCAGCCCCAGCATTTT. Translating gives CASSPGRNQPQHF.

The rearrangement uses TRBV29-1 and TRBJ1-3, with D possibly being TRBD1 (5 bases). Trimming stripped 3 bases from V and 0 bases from J, with 9 bases between. This CDR3 contains 14 residues. In germline, CDR1 is SQVTM, CDR2 ANQGSEA. The CDR3 region has the DNA TGCAGCGTTGAGCGGGGGAGCTCTGGAAACACCATATATTTT. It yields the protein CSVERGSSGNTIYF. Variable domain in full (rest from reference TRBV29-1 and TRBJ1-3): SAVISQKPSRDICQRGTSLTIQCQVDSQVTMMFWYRQQPGQSLTLIATANQGSEATYESGFVIDKFPISRPNLTFSTLTVSNMSPEDSSIYLCSVERGSSGNTIYFGEGSWLTVV.

The chain recombines TRBV7-2 with TRBJ2-7, with D possibly TRBD2 on 5 matching bases. This CDR3 contains 12 residues. Germline CDR1 reads SGHTA; CDR2 reads FQGNSA. V was trimmed by 4 bases and J by 9 bases, leaving 13 bases between them. CDR3 coding DNA: TGTGCCAGCAGCTACATAGCGAGCGGGCAGTACTTC. This encodes CASSYIASGQYF.

A few counts support this clone. This chain links TRBV7-9 with TRBJ2-3; 11 nucleotides match TRBD1. Trimming removed 4 bases from V and 5 bases from J; junction bases left unmatched: 5. Germline V CDR1 and CDR2: SEHNR, FQNEAQ (reference sequence). The CDR3 runs to 15 residues. DNA of the CDR3: TGTGCCAGCAGCTCGGACAGGGGGCATAGAGATACGCAGTATTTT. Translating gives CASSSDRGHRDTQYF.

J is TRBJ2-3 and V is TRBV7-7, with 7 bases fitting TRBD2. This CDR3 has 14 amino acids. V shed 3 bases and J 6 bases; nucleotides not matched to a gene: 6. Germline V lookup: CDR1 SSHAT, CDR2 FNYEAQ (reference sequence). This CDR3 is CASSLTSRGDTQYF. The CDR3 region has the DNA TGTGCCAGCAGCTTGACTAGCCGGGGGGATACGCAGTATTTT.

The chain links TRBV7-2 to TRBJ2-4; perhaps TRBD1 as D (6 bases). V was trimmed by 3 bases and J by 8 bases, leaving 20 bases between them. The CDR3 extends over 16 amino acids. Germline loops: CDR1 SGHTA, CDR2 FQGNSA. The DNA for the CDR3 is TGTGCCAGCAGCTTCGGACGACTTTCCAGGGGCGACATTCAGTACTTC. This gives the protein CASSFGRLSRGDIQYF.

J is TRBJ1-1 and V is TRBV6-6; D is undetermined. This CDR3 has 11 residues. V was trimmed by 5 bases and J by 4 bases, leaving 5 bases between them. Germline V gives CDR1 MNHNY, CDR2 SVGAGI (reference sequence). Here the CDR3 reads CASSDFTEAFF. CDR3 bases: TGTGCCAGCAGTGATTTCACTGAAGCTTTCTTT.

This clone has a handful of counts. The chain joins TRBV2 to TRBJ2-7, with D unresolved. The CDR3 consists of 12 residues. With 4 bases removed from V and 4 bases from J, the gap between germline ends came to 8 bases. Per germline, CDR1 SNHLY and CDR2 FYNNEI. The CDR3 DNA reads as TGTGCCAGCAGTGGGGAACCTTACGAGCAGTACTTC. Translating it yields CASSGEPYEQYF.

The V and J genes are TRBV5-8 and TRBJ2-7, with a weak D call TRBD1 (5 bases). Per germline, CDR1 SGHTS and CDR2 YDEGEE. V lost 0 bases, J lost 5 bases, and 15 bases lay in between. This CDR3 region has 15 residues. CDR3: CASSLAGISTHEQYF. As DNA, the CDR3 is TGTGCCAGCAGCTTGGCAGGGATCTCAACCCACGAGCAGTACTTC.

The V and J genes are TRBV11-2 and TRBJ1-1; D uncertain. The CDR3 is made up of 16 amino acids. From germline, CDR1 is SGHAT and CDR2 FQNNGV. The V end lost 5 bases, the J end lost 0 bases, and 16 bases lay between the germline ends. CDR3 amino acids: CASSPLGPLMNTEAFF. The DNA of the CDR3 is TGTGCCAGCAGCCCCTTGGGCCCCCTAATGAACACTGAAGCTTTCTTT. The variable domain in full, with the rest retrieved from reference TRBV11-2 and TRBJ1-1, is EAGVAQSPRYKIIEKRQSVAFWCNPISGHATLYWYQQILGQGPKLLIQFQNNGVVDDSQLPKDRFSAERLKGVDSTLKIQPAKLEDSAVYLCASSPLGPLMNTEAFFGQGTRLTVV.

This clone showed up just once. The CDR3 sequence is CASSLGDRDGEKLFF. The CDR3 DNA follows: TGTGCCAGCAGCTTAGGGGACAGGGACGGCGAAAAACTGTTTTTT. The gene calls are TRBV7-2 and TRBJ1-4; 9 positions agree with TRBD1. The CDR3 is made up of 15 amino acids. Germline CDR1 is SGHTA and CDR2 is FQGNSA. The J segment lost 8 bases and the V segment lost 1 base, leaving 5 bases of the junction unmatched.

V and J are TRBV6-1 and TRBJ1-5; 9 bases align to TRBD1. This CDR3 region has 14 residues. CDR1 and CDR2 (germline): MNHNS, SASEGT. V shed 8 bases, J shed 7 bases, and the junction held 9 bases outside the gene matches. CDR3 nucleotide sequence: TGTGCCAGCTCATCGGACAGGGGACGACAGCCCCAGCATTTT. It is translated as CASSSDRGRQPQHF.

This clone appeared once. This chain links TRBV5-1 with TRBJ1-3; 7 nucleotides match TRBD1. Germline V gene sequence: CDR1 SGHRS, CDR2 YFSETQ. CDR3 length equals 14 residues. V was clipped by 4 bases and J by 4 bases; unmatched bases: 5. The CDR3: CASSPMTGGNTIYF. The CDR3 coding sequence is TGCGCCAGCAGCCCCATGACAGGGGGAAACACCATATATTTT.